One sample yielded the 32 T cell receptor beta chains listed below, sequenced in a study of blood T cell repertoires in COVID-19. Repertoires were generated with immunoSEQ multiplex PCR, while TCRdb's copy carries only in-frame clones and drops some. The sample shows under 140,000 clones, around 68% of them seen only once. The source material was peripheral blood. The receptors shown here come from a woman aged 55-69 years with acute or convalescent COVID-19.

V usage is TRBV9 and J usage is TRBJ2-5; 10 bases fit TRBD1. CDR1 and CDR2 (germline): SGDLS, YYNGEE. The CDR3 extends over 18 amino acids. Losses at the gene ends were 0 bases for V and 1 base for J; bases not matched to a gene: 9. As DNA, the CDR3 is TGTGCCAGCAGCGTAGGAGGGGGACAGGGGTTTTTCCAAGAGACCCAGTACTTC. Translation gives CASSVGGGQGFFQETQYF.

CDR3 region: CASSSGQGFTGYTF. The CDR3 bases are TGTGCCAGCAGTTCGGGACAGGGATTCACTGGCTACACCTTC. The chain uses TRBV6-5 and TRBJ1-2, with 9 nucleotides matching TRBD1. Germline V gene lookup returns CDR1 MNHEY and CDR2 SVGAGI. The CDR3 has 14 amino acids. The J segment lost 7 bases and the V segment lost 4 bases, leaving 7 bases of the junction unmatched.

This clone was recorded once. J is TRBJ1-3 and V is TRBV6-1; D unresolved. The CDR3 has 15 residues. The germline V and J ends were trimmed by 1 base and 4 bases, with 11 bases remaining between them. Germline-derived CDR1 and CDR2 are MNHNS and SASEGT. The chain's CDR3 is CASSEVGVSGNTIYF. The CDR3 nucleotides read TGTGCCAGCAGTGAAGTCGGGGTTTCAGGAAACACCATATATTTT.

The chain recombines TRBV5-6 with TRBJ1-3; D is undetermined. V dropped 5 bases and J dropped 0 bases, with 9 bases sitting between them. Germline assignment: CDR1 SGHDT and CDR2 YYEEEE. The CDR3 runs 14 residues. The CDR3 sequence: CASSRRGSGNTIYF. The DNA of the CDR3 is TGTGCCAGCAGTCGCCGAGGCTCTGGAAACACCATATATTTT.

The gene calls are TRBV4-2 and TRBJ1-2; D gene uncertain. The germline V gene has CDR1 LGHNA and CDR2 YNFKEQ. This CDR3 contains 13 residues. The V end was cut by 0 bases, the J end by 7 bases, with 9 bases between. The CDR3 DNA sequence: TGTGCCAGCAGCCAAGATACGGAGAGTGGCTACACCTTC. This sequence encodes CASSQDTESGYTF.

This chain uses TRBV19 with TRBJ2-2; tentatively, D is TRBD1 (6 bases). The V end lost 7 bases, the J end lost 6 bases, and 21 bases lay between the germline ends. In germline, CDR1 is LNHDA, CDR2 SQIVND (reference sequence). The CDR3 is 16 residues long. The CDR3 DNA reads as TGTGCCAGTACCGAAAGGGACATATGGGTCCCCGGGGAGCTGTTTTTT. Amino acids: CASTERDIWVPGELFF.

This clone was seen only a few times. The rearrangement links TRBV5-4 to TRBJ1-6; weak D call: TRBD1 (6 bases). Germline loops: CDR1 SGHNT, CDR2 YYREEE (reference sequence). Trimming cost V 2 bases and J 7 bases, with 10 bases left between them. CDR3 size: 14 residues. The CDR3 spells CASSFERGNSPLHF. The CDR3, as DNA: TGTGCCAGCAGCTTTGAAAGGGGGAATTCACCCCTCCACTTT.

CDR3 DNA: TGTGCCAGCCAGGGGACCCCCTACGAGCAGTACTTC. Translation gives CASQGTPYEQYF. The chain recombines TRBV7-2 with TRBJ2-7, with D perhaps matching TRBD1 (6 bases). The CDR3 loop spans 12 amino acids. CDR1 is SGHTA and CDR2 is FQGNSA in the germline V gene. V was shortened by 8 bases and J by 2 bases, with 10 bases between the two germline ends.

The chain links TRBV7-9 to TRBJ2-1, with 8 bases fitting TRBD1. Germline assignment: CDR1 SEHNR and CDR2 FQNEAQ (reference sequence). With 6 bases clipped from V and 4 bases from J, the junction kept 17 bases outside the gene matches. CDR3 length: 18 amino acids. The CDR3 loop reads CASRGTLETGDIYNEQFF. DNA for the CDR3: TGTGCCAGCAGGGGGACCCTCGAGACAGGGGACATATACAATGAGCAGTTCTTC.

The J gene is TRBJ1-2, the V gene TRBV14; the D gene is possibly TRBD1 (6 bases). V shed 1 base and J shed 1 base, with 10 bases lying between them. This CDR3 comprises 15 residues. Germline lookup yields CDR1 SGHDN and CDR2 FVKESK. In DNA, the CDR3 is TGTGCCAGCAGCCAAGGGGGGCTCAGTAACTATGGCTACACCTTC. Protein product: CASSQGGLSNYGYTF.

V usage is TRBV5-1 and J usage is TRBJ1-1; D is unresolved. This CDR3 comprises 16 residues. Per the germline V gene, CDR1 is SGHRS and CDR2 is YFSETQ. V lost 1 base and J 0 bases, leaving 13 bases between the germline ends. In DNA, the CDR3 is TGCGCCAGCAGCTTGTCTCCGGGATTCTTGAACACTGAAGCTTTCTTT. It yields the protein CASSLSPGFLNTEAFF.

The chain couples TRBV27 to TRBJ1-2, with D tentatively TRBD1 (5 bases). The CDR3 length is 13 residues. CDR1 is MNHEY, CDR2 SMNVEV, per germline (reference sequence). The germline V and J ends were trimmed by 10 bases and 4 bases, with 16 bases remaining between them. The CDR3 nucleotides are TGTGCCACTAGAAAAGGGGACTCCTATGGCTACACCTTC. Amino acids: CATRKGDSYGYTF.

The chain has TRBV28 and TRBJ1-2; TRBD1 matches at 9 bases. Germline V lookup: CDR1 MDHEN, CDR2 SYDVKM. The CDR3 is 13 residues long. Trimming took 4 bases from V and 7 from J; bases not matched to a gene: 4. In DNA, the CDR3 is TGTGCCAGCAGTTCACAGGGGGCGTTTGGCTACACCTTC. Translating it yields CASSSQGAFGYTF.

The CDR3 DNA follows: TGCGCCAGCAGCTCCCGTGGAGGGGAAGGAGAAAAACTGTTTTTT. This sequence encodes CASSSRGGEGEKLFF. This rearrangement joins TRBV5-1 to TRBJ1-4, with D maybe TRBD1 (5 bases). Between the trimmed V and J ends, which lost 3 bases and 8 bases, there was a span of 17 bases. The germline CDR1 and CDR2 sequences are SGHRS and YFSETQ. The length of the CDR3 is 15 residues.

This rearrangement joins TRBV7-2 to TRBJ2-5, with D tentatively TRBD2 (6 bases). Per germline, CDR1 SGHTA and CDR2 FQGNSA. V lost 4 bases and J 2 bases, leaving 14 bases between the germline ends. CDR3 length equals 15 residues. The chain's CDR3 is CASSSPRGIQETQYF. CDR3 DNA: TGTGCCAGCAGCTCCCCCCGGGGGATTCAAGAGACCCAGTACTTC. Supplemented by reference TRBV7-2 and TRBJ2-5, the full variable domain reads GAGVSQSPSNKVTEKGKDVELRCDPISGHTALYWYRQSLGQGLEFLIYFQGNSAPDKSGLPSDRFSAERTGGSVSTLTIQRTQQEDSAVYLCASSSPRGIQETQYFGPGTRLLVL.

The rearrangement links TRBV7-2 to TRBJ2-4, with D perhaps matching TRBD2 (6 bases). V lost 6 bases and J lost 1, with 10 bases in between. This CDR3 spans 14 amino acids. Germline CDR1 SGHTA, CDR2 FQGNSA. Here the CDR3 reads CASSLAIAKNIQYF. CDR3 DNA sequence: TGTGCCAGCAGTCTAGCGATTGCCAAAAACATTCAGTACTTC.

A single count supports this clone. The chain uses TRBV2 and TRBJ1-2; possible D gene TRBD1, 6 bases. Germline V gene data show CDR1 as SNHLY and CDR2 as FYNNEI. This CDR3 comprises 13 residues. V lost 3 bases, J lost 9 bases, and 14 bases lay in between. The CDR3 protein is CASSDNREWSYTF. CDR3 nucleotide sequence: TGTGCCAGCAGTGACAACAGGGAGTGGAGCTACACCTTC.

This chain uses TRBV9 with TRBJ1-3; the D gene is possibly TRBD1 (5 bases). Germline values: CDR1 SGDLS, CDR2 YYNGEE. This CDR3 is built from 15 residues. The V and J ends lost 0 bases and 3 bases respectively, with 10 bases between them. The CDR3 reads CASSVEGARGNTIYF. The DNA of the CDR3 is TGTGCCAGCAGCGTAGAAGGGGCGCGTGGAAACACCATATATTTT.

Only a few counts were recorded for this clone. The chain couples TRBV2 to TRBJ1-4, with 11 bases fitting TRBD1. J lost 7 bases, V lost 5 bases, and 6 bases had no gene match. In germline, CDR1 is SNHLY, CDR2 FYNNEI. This CDR3 comprises 15 residues. The CDR3 nucleotides are TGTGCCAGCAGTTCTACCGGGACAGGGGGTGAAAAACTGTTTTTT. It encodes CASSSTGTGGEKLFF. The full variable domain, completed using reference TRBV2 and TRBJ1-4, is EPEVTQTPSHQVTQMGQEVILRCVPISNHLYFYWYRQILGQKVEFLVSFYNNEISEKSEIFDDQFSVERPDGSNFTLKIRSTKLEDSAMYFCASSSTGTGGEKLFFGSGTQLSVL.

V gene TRBV5-5 combines with J gene TRBJ1-2; possibly TRBD1 for D (6 bases). V lost 4 bases, J lost 8 bases, and 12 bases lay in between. CDR1 is SGHKS and CDR2 is YYEKEE in the germline V gene (reference sequence). The CDR3 consists of 12 residues. The CDR3 is CASSRDTSGYTF. The CDR3 bases are TGTGCCAGCAGCCGGGACACGTCCGGCTACACCTTC.

Comments on this clone: This may be a read error, as it is one base from a much larger clone. The chain is built from TRBV7-3 and TRBJ1-5; D possibly corresponds to TRBD1 (5 bases). With 8 bases removed from V and 1 base from J, the gap between germline ends came to 9 bases. The CDR3 covers 13 residues. Germline CDR1 reads SGHTA; CDR2 reads FQGTGA. The CDR3 protein is CASGEGSNQPQHF. CDR3 bases: TGTGCCAGCGGGGAGGGGAGCAATCAGCCCCAGCATTTT.

The J gene is TRBJ2-5, the V gene TRBV6-5; 7 nucleotides align to TRBD1. Germline values: CDR1 MNHEY, CDR2 SVGAGI. Germline trimming cut 0 bases from V and 5 bases from J; bases unmatched to any gene: 3. The CDR3 covers 14 residues. The CDR3 region is CASSYSPRGETQYF. CDR3 DNA sequence: TGTGCCAGCAGTTACTCCCCCAGGGGGGAGACCCAGTACTTC.

This chain uses TRBV11-2 with TRBJ1-1; tentatively, D is TRBD1 (6 bases). V was shortened by 3 bases and J by 1 base, with 15 bases between the two germline ends. The CDR3 spans 16 residues. Germline lookup yields CDR1 SGHAT and CDR2 FQNNGV. DNA for the CDR3: TGTGCCAGCAGCTTGGAGTTGGGGGCGCCGAACACTGAAGCTTTCTTT. It translates to CASSLELGAPNTEAFF.

In the case of this clone: The junction and the germline gene differ at one end; a read error may be behind it. CDR3 in amino acids: CASRLGQGLLSTNEKLFF. The CDR3 DNA sequence: TGCGCCAGCAGGTTGGGACAGGGTTTACTGTCGACTAATGAAAAACTGTTTTTT. This sequence joins TRBV5-1 and TRBJ1-4, with 9 nucleotides matching TRBD1. This CDR3 has 18 amino acids. Germline V lookup: CDR1 SGHRS, CDR2 YFSETQ.

In its sample, this clone was seen once. The chain combines TRBV6-2 or TRBV6-3 with TRBJ2-7; the match to TRBD1 covers 7 bases. CDR1 and CDR2 from the germline V gene are MNHEY and SVGEGT. Unmatched junction bases numbered 5, after V lost 2 bases and J lost 1 base. This CDR3 spans 15 amino acids. As DNA, the CDR3 is TGTGCCAGCAGTTACGTCGGGACAGCTTCCTACGAGCAGTACTTC. It specifies CASSYVGTASYEQYF.

The rearrangement links TRBV7-9 to TRBJ2-5, with a possible D match to TRBD2 (5 bases). Germline V gives CDR1 SEHNR, CDR2 FQNEAQ (reference sequence). The V end lost 3 bases, the J end lost 1 base, and 12 bases lay between the germline ends. This CDR3 has 15 residues. CDR3 in amino acids: CASSFSAGLQETQYF. DNA of the CDR3: TGTGCCAGCAGCTTCTCAGCCGGACTCCAAGAGACCCAGTACTTC.

Here the CDR3 reads CASSLGGGKTQYF. The CDR3, as DNA: TGTGCCAGCAGCTTGGGGGGAGGGAAGACCCAGTACTTC. The chain has TRBV5-4 and TRBJ2-5; 7 bases map to TRBD2. Germline loops: CDR1 SGHNT, CDR2 YYREEE (reference sequence). V shed 0 bases, J shed 6 bases, and the junction held 2 bases outside the gene matches. The CDR3 has 13 residues.

The chain joins TRBV11-2 to TRBJ2-5, with 9 positions matching TRBD2. This CDR3 contains 14 residues. Germline CDR1 reads SGHAT; CDR2 reads FQNNGV. V dropped 5 bases and J dropped 2; count of bases not matched to a gene: 3. In DNA, the CDR3 is TGTGCCAGCAGCACGGCGGGGGGGCAAGAGACCCAGTACTTC. This gives the protein CASSTAGGQETQYF.

V is TRBV6-2 or TRBV6-3 and J is TRBJ1-1, with TRBD1 matching over 9 bases. With V trimmed by 4 bases and J by 6 bases, 6 bases remained unmatched. The CDR3 length is 14 residues. The germline V gene encodes CDR1 MNHEY and CDR2 SVGEGT. This chain's CDR3 is CASSLDRGRAEAFF. CDR3 bases: TGTGCCAGCAGTTTAGACAGGGGGAGAGCTGAAGCTTTCTTT.

The J gene is TRBJ1-6, the V gene TRBV5-1, with 10 bases lining up with TRBD1. The CDR3 consists of 16 residues. Germline CDR1 reads SGHRS; CDR2 reads YFSETQ. V trimming: 2 bases; J trimming: 8 bases; junction bases outside the gene matches: 7. The CDR3 region is CASSLDGQGVHSPLHF. The CDR3 DNA sequence: TGCGCCAGCAGCTTAGACGGACAGGGGGTACATTCACCCCTCCACTTT.

In this sample, this clone turned up a few times. The chain recombines TRBV19 with TRBJ2-2; D gene ambiguous. Germline V lookup: CDR1 LNHDA, CDR2 SQIVND (reference sequence). CDR3 length: 13 residues. V was clipped by 4 bases and J by 5 bases, with 8 bases between them. The CDR3 protein is CASSRYQTGELFF. DNA of the CDR3: TGTGCCAGTAGTAGGTATCAGACCGGGGAGCTGTTTTTT. Together with reference TRBV19 and TRBJ2-2, the CDR3 gives the full variable domain: DGGITQSPKYLFRKEGQNVTLSCEQNLNHDAMYWYRQDPGQGLRLIYYSQIVNDFQKGDIAEGYSVSREKKESFPLTVTSAQKNPTAFYLCASSRYQTGELFFGEGSRLTVL.

The chain carries TRBV10-3 and TRBJ2-5, with 7 nucleotides matching TRBD1. The CDR3 runs to 14 residues. Germline V gives CDR1 ENHRY, CDR2 SYGVKD. Losses at the gene ends were 5 bases for V and 10 bases for J; bases not matched to a gene: 13. The CDR3 region has the DNA TGTGCCATCAGTCCGGGACAGAACTATTTGGGCCAGTACTTC. It is translated as CAISPGQNYLGQYF.